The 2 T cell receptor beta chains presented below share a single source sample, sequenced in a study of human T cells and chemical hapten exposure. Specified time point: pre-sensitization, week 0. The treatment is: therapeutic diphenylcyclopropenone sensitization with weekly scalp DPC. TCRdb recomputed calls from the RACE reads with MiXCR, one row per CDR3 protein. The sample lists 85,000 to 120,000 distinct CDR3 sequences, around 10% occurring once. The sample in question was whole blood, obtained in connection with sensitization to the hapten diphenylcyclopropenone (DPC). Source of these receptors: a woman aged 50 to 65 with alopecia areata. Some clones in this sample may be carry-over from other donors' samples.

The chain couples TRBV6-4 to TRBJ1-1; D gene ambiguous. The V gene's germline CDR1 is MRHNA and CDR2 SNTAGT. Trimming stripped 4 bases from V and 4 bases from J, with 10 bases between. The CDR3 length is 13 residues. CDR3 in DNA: TGTGCCAGCAGTGCAGAAATGGGCACTGAAGCTTTCTTT. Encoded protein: CASSAEMGTEAFF.

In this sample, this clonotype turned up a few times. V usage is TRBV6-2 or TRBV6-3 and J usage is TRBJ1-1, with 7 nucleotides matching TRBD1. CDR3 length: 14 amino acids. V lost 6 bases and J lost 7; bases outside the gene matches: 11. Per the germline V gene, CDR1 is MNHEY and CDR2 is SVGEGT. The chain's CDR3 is CASSPRQGWGEAFF. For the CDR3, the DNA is TGTGCCAGCAGCCCCCGACAGGGTTGGGGTGAAGCTTTCTTT.